These 13 T cell receptor beta chains originate from one sample sequenced in a study of OX40 agonist ivuxolimab in advanced cancers. Assay used: immunoSEQ multiplex PCR; TCRdb lists only in-frame clones, some missing. The data contain approximately 60,000 clones, 91% of them seen just once; the ten biggest clones take up about 4.8%. Source: CD4+ or CD8+ T cells sorted from blood, taken in a trial of the OX40 agonist ivuxolimab. These TCRs come from an adult with an advanced solid tumor such as melanoma, head and neck, liver or kidney cancer.

V and J are TRBV15 and TRBJ1-1, with D perhaps matching TRBD1 (6 bases). CDR1 and CDR2 (germline): LNHNV, YYDKDF (reference sequence). The CDR3 runs 16 residues. Deletions cut 0 bases from V and 0 bases from J, with 11 bases between. CDR3: CATSRDLPGVNTEAFF. In nucleotides, the CDR3 is TGTGCCACCAGCAGAGATCTTCCAGGGGTGAACACTGAAGCTTTCTTT.

This clone has only one observation. The chain couples TRBV28 to TRBJ2-3; 12 bases map to TRBD2. Germline lookup yields CDR1 MDHEN and CDR2 SYDVKM. The CDR3 loop spans 18 amino acids. J gave up 1 base and V 2 bases, and 7 bases lay outside the gene matches. CDR3 DNA: TGTGCCAGCAGTTTAGGCGGGGCTAGCGGGGGGGGCACAGATACGCAGTATTTT. The encoded protein is CASSLGGASGGGTDTQYF.

The chain combines TRBV4-1 with TRBJ2-1; 10 nucleotides line up with TRBD2. With V trimmed by 1 base and J by 0 bases, 3 bases remained unmatched. Germline V gene sequence: CDR1 MGHRA, CDR2 YSYEKL. The length of the CDR3 is 17 residues. The CDR3 protein is CASSQGPSGSSYNEQFF. The CDR3 DNA reads TGCGCCAGCAGCCAAGGGCCTAGCGGGAGCTCCTACAATGAGCAGTTCTTC.

Only a few counts were recorded for this clone. This chain links TRBV6-5 with TRBJ1-5; D unclear. The germline V gene has CDR1 MNHEY and CDR2 SVGAGI. CDR3 length: 12 residues. V was pared by 6 bases and J by 9 bases, with 12 bases between. The CDR3 sequence: CASSSRLGPQHF. The CDR3 region has the DNA TGTGCCAGCAGCTCCCGGCTTGGGCCCCAGCATTTT.

This sequence joins TRBV6-5 and TRBJ1-5; D not resolved. The CDR3 is 15 amino acids. Germline CDR1 reads MNHEY; CDR2 reads SVGAGI. Trimming shortened V by 2 bases and J by 0 bases, and 8 bases separated the two germline ends. In DNA, the CDR3 is TGTGCCAGCAGTTACGGGTATTATAGCAATCAGCCCCAGCATTTT. This translates into CASSYGYYSNQPQHF.

This chain joins TRBV6-1 and TRBJ1-5, with 7 bases fitting TRBD1. The junction had 5 bases not matched to a gene; V was cut back by 3 bases and J by 6 bases. The germline V gene has CDR1 MNHNS and CDR2 SASEGT. The CDR3 loop spans 14 amino acids. CDR3 bases: TGTGCCAGCAGTGATTCAGGGGGTGGTCAGCCCCAGCATTTT. This gives the protein CASSDSGGGQPQHF.

This clone turned up a few times. The gene calls are TRBV6-6 and TRBJ2-7; tentatively, D is TRBD2 (6 bases). In germline, CDR1 is MNHNY, CDR2 SVGAGI (reference sequence). CDR3 length equals 15 residues. Between the trimmed V and J ends, which lost 5 bases and 3 bases, there was a span of 17 bases. This chain's CDR3 is CASSRPGLDYYEQYF. As DNA, the CDR3 is TGTGCCAGCAGTAGGCCGGGACTGGATTACTACGAGCAGTACTTC.

V usage is TRBV10-3 and J usage is TRBJ2-5, with 8 nucleotides matching TRBD2. Germline V CDR1 and CDR2: ENHRY, SYGVKD. The CDR3 length is 15 residues. V lost 7 bases, J lost 2 bases, and 9 bases stayed unmatched. CDR3 bases: TGTGCCATCAAGGGGGTAGCGGGAAGACAAGAGACCCAGTACTTC. This encodes CAIKGVAGRQETQYF.

The chain combines TRBV5-4 with TRBJ2-5, with D possibly TRBD2 on 5 matching bases. Trimming took off 3 bases at V and 2 bases at J, with 8 bases between the two ends. The CDR3 runs 13 residues. Per the germline V gene, CDR1 is SGHNT and CDR2 is YYREEE (reference sequence). The DNA of the CDR3 is TGTGCCAGCAGCTGGGAGAAACAAGAGACCCAGTACTTC. Residues: CASSWEKQETQYF.

This chain joins TRBV19 and TRBJ1-2; TRBD1 agrees at 10 bases. Germline CDR1 LNHDA, CDR2 SQIVND (reference sequence). V shed 3 bases, J shed 5 bases, and the junction held 6 bases outside the gene matches. The CDR3 sequence is 15 residues long. The CDR3 bases are TGTGCCAGTAGTATTATGGGACAGGGGATTTATGGCTACACCTTC. Translating it yields CASSIMGQGIYGYTF.

This chain connects TRBV30 to TRBJ2-4; 12 positions match TRBD1. Trimming took 4 bases from V and 2 from J; bases not matched to a gene: 6. Germline V lookup: CDR1 GTSNPN, CDR2 SVGIG (reference sequence). The CDR3 length is 16 residues. CDR3 DNA sequence: TGTGCCTGGACCTCCGGGACAGGGGGCCCCAAAAACATTCAGTACTTC. Protein: CAWTSGTGGPKNIQYF.

In its sample, this clone was seen a few times. V and J are TRBV7-2 and TRBJ2-4; 10 bases match TRBD1. The length of the CDR3 is 19 residues. Germline trimming cut 8 bases from V and 0 bases from J; bases unmatched to any gene: 16. Germline-derived CDR1 and CDR2 are SGHTA and FQGNSA. The CDR3 here is CASDTGQGVNPLAKNIQYF. In nucleotides, the CDR3 is TGTGCCAGCGATACTGGACAGGGGGTGAACCCCCTAGCCAAAAACATTCAGTACTTC.

This chain uses TRBV9 with TRBJ2-1; TRBD2 matches at 9 bases. CDR3 length equals 18 residues. V was clipped by 0 bases and J by 4 bases; unmatched bases: 11. In germline, CDR1 is SGDLS, CDR2 YYNGEE. CDR3 region: CASSVAAGGRLFYNEQFF. CDR3 bases: TGTGCCAGCAGCGTAGCTGCGGGAGGGCGATTATTTTACAATGAGCAGTTCTTC.